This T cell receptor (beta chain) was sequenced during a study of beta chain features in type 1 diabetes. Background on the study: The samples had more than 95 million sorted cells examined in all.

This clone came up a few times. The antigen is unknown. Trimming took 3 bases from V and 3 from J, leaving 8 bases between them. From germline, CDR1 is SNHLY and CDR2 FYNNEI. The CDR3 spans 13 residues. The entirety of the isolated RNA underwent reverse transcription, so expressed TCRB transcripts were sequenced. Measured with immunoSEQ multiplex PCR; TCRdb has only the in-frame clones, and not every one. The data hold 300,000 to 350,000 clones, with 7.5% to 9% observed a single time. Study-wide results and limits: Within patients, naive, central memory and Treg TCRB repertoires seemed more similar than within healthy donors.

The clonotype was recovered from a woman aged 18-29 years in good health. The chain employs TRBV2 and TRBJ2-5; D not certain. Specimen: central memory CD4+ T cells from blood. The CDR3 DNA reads TGTGCCAGCAGTGACATGGGAAAAGAGACCCAGTACTTC. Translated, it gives CASSDMGKETQYF.